Listed below are T cell receptor beta chains from one sample, sequenced in a study of human thymus T cells. Assay used: immunoSEQ multiplex PCR; TCRdb lists only in-frame clones, some missing. The table lists tens of thousands of clones, over 85% of them singletons. The source material was blood. These receptor sequences come from a boy under three years old with a congenital heart defect but otherwise immunologically healthy. Each CDR3 is given without its conserved first and last residue. The order of the fields is J gene, V gene, CDR3 protein.

J: TRBJ2-5; V: TRBV1; CDR3: TSSQGTSGGASQETQY
J: TRBJ2-1; V: TRBV19; CDR3: ASSTGTGAPNEQF
J: TRBJ2-7; V: TRBV23-1; CDR3: ASSPKKQGARREGTYEQY
J: TRBJ2-1; V: TRBV14; CDR3: ASSQDHRNVPYRLNNEQF
J: TRBJ2-1; V: TRBV5-8; CDR3: ASSLAGEFYNEQF
J: TRBJ2-7; V: TRBV28; CDR3: ASSLWKGSYEQY
J: TRBJ2-1; V: TRBV28; CDR3: ASTYRDSNLVEQF
J: TRBJ2-3; V: TRBV4-3; CDR3: ASSQASGLAGGRDTQY
J: TRBJ2-1; V: TRBV19; CDR3: ASSISQFLYNEQF
J: TRBJ1-1; V: TRBV5-1; CDR3: ASSYWESDTEAF
J: TRBJ1-4; V: TRBV11-3; CDR3: ASSFGQGPTNEKLF
J: TRBJ1-6; V: TRBV19; CDR3: ASSMGTRANSPLH
J: TRBJ1-5; V: TRBV27; CDR3: ASSLSTGYNQPQH
J: TRBJ2-7; V: TRBV10-2; CDR3: ASRLAGGPEQY
J: TRBJ2-5; V: TRBV7-9; CDR3: ASSFRQGETQY
J: TRBJ2-1; V: TRBV6-5; CDR3: ASSYERDNNEQF
J: TRBJ2-3; V: TRBV6-6; CDR3: ASSYWQETSTDTQY
J: TRBJ2-5; V: TRBV27; CDR3: ASSLSSHKQETQY
J: TRBJ2-3; V: TRBV7-9; CDR3: ASSFLAGGIADTQY
J: TRBJ2-5; V: TRBV20-1; CDR3: SARDRETQY
J: TRBJ1-3; V: TRBV7-9; CDR3: ASSATGVSGNTIY
J: TRBJ1-5; V: TRBV27; CDR3: ASSPEGTPNQPQH
J: TRBJ2-3; V: TRBV28; CDR3: ASSLTSGRADTQY
J: TRBJ2-5; V: TRBV7-9; CDR3: ASSWEGGPEETQY
J: TRBJ2-5; V: TRBV6-5; CDR3: ASSYSTGGAKETQY
J: TRBJ1-2; V: TRBV20-1; CDR3: SAEGLYGYT
J: TRBJ2-7; V: TRBV18; CDR3: ASSPRGSSYEQY
J: TRBJ2-7; V: TRBV4-3; CDR3: ASSQDREGPYEQY
J: TRBJ2-1; V: TRBV7-2; CDR3: ASSLGGLADYNEQF
J: TRBJ2-2; V: TRBV19; CDR3: ASSIGHRLETPNTGELF
J: TRBJ2-7; V: TRBV7-6; CDR3: ASSFLAGTENSYEQY
J: TRBJ1-5; V: TRBV2; CDR3: ATQIRDNQPQH
J: TRBJ2-5; V: TRBV5-1; CDR3: ASSLGTNQETQY
J: TRBJ2-5; V: TRBV5-4; CDR3: ASSLGGRWETQY
J: TRBJ2-5; V: TRBV5-6; CDR3: ASSLVGETQY
J: TRBJ2-2; V: TRBV29-1; CDR3: SVVRRESDTGELF
J: TRBJ2-3; V: TRBV5-1; CDR3: ASSLQGVTDTQY
J: TRBJ1-1; V: TRBV7-6; CDR3: ASSLVRGANTEAF
J: TRBJ2-2; V: TRBV4-1; CDR3: ASSQAWGRGGRNTGELF
J: TRBJ1-2; V: TRBV6-5; CDR3: ASTRQGLNYGYT
J: TRBJ2-7; V: TRBV10-3; CDR3: AILAGGSEQY
J: TRBJ2-1; V: TRBV2; CDR3: ASSAPKAGGNNEQF
J: TRBJ1-1; V: TRBV11-2; CDR3: ASSQTGGRSSTEAF
J: TRBJ2-1; V: TRBV7-9; CDR3: ASSLGGDSYNEQF
J: TRBJ1-1; V: TRBV19; CDR3: ASSIAPVRGSTEAF
J: TRBJ2-3; V: TRBV5-6; CDR3: ASSLQWLAGAVDTQY
J: TRBJ2-7; V: TRBV6-5; CDR3: VQLLDYYEQY
J: TRBJ2-4; V: TRBV12-2; CDR3: ASRLAPGLAETLAKNIQY
J: TRBJ2-7; V: TRBV25-1; CDR3: ASSDSSYEQY
J: TRBJ2-7; V: TRBV7-9; CDR3: ASSLGLSYEQY
J: TRBJ2-3; V: TRBV6-5; CDR3: ASSYSVSTDTQY
J: TRBJ2-5; V: TRBV25-1; CDR3: ASSESHRDETQY
J: TRBJ1-4; V: TRBV5-1; CDR3: ASSLTGTGDEKLF
J: TRBJ2-2; V: TRBV5-1; CDR3: ASSDASAGELF
J: TRBJ2-7; V: TRBV5-5; CDR3: ASSLFSGGNYEQY
J: TRBJ1-1; V: TRBV6-5; CDR3: ASSFRRDRDFAF
J: TRBJ2-5; V: TRBV7-3; CDR3: ASSLGQKETQY
J: TRBJ2-7; V: TRBV19; CDR3: ASSIGSPYEQY
J: TRBJ1-4; V: TRBV2; CDR3: ASSEALGINEKLF
J: TRBJ1-1; V: TRBV2; CDR3: ASSDKNTEAF